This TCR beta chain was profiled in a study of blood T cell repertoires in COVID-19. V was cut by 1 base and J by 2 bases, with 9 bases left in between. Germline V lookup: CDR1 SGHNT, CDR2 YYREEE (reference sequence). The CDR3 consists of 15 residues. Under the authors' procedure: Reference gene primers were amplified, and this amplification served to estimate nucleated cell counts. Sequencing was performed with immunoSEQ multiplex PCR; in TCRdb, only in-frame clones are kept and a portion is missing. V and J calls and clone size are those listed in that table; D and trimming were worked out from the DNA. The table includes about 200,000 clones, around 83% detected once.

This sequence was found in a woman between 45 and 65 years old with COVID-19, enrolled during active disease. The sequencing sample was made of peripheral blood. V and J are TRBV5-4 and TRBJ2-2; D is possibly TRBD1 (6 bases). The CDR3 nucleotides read TGTGCCAGCAGCTTGTCACAGGGAAACACCGGGGAGCTGTTTTTT. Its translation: CASSLSQGNTGELFF.